One and the same sample provided the 31 T cell receptor beta chains below, sequenced in a study of T cell responses to AZD1222 COVID-19 vaccine. Method: immunoSEQ multiplex PCR; TCRdb's copy keeps in-frame clones and lacks some. Here the sample spans around 150,000 clones, over 85% being singletons. The sequences come from peripheral blood, collected on day 0 of AZD1222 vaccination. All receptors come from an adult in good health.

The chain links TRBV18 to TRBJ1-6; D perhaps matches TRBD1 (5 bases). This CDR3 comprises 14 residues. CDR1 KGHSH and CDR2 LQKENI come from the germline V gene. Trimming cost V 0 bases and J 6 bases, with 6 bases left between them. This chain's CDR3 is CASSPPGGNSPLHF. CDR3 bases: TGTGCCAGCTCACCACCCGGGGGTAATTCACCCCTCCACTTT.

This clone was observed once. The chain joins TRBV5-6 to TRBJ1-1, with 8 bases matching TRBD1. V lost 3 bases and J lost 3; bases outside the gene matches: 10. This CDR3 has 16 residues. Germline CDR1 is SGHDT and CDR2 is YYEEEE. The CDR3 is CASSWGFQGADTEAFF. For the CDR3, the DNA is TGTGCCAGCAGCTGGGGTTTCCAGGGGGCAGACACTGAAGCTTTCTTT.

This clone came up a few times. The rearrangement joins TRBV18 to TRBJ1-1; D is uncertain. V shed 4 bases and J shed 1 base, with 4 bases lying between them. Germline CDR1 is KGHSH and CDR2 is LQKENI. The CDR3 consists of 12 residues. The CDR3 region is CASSRRNTEAFF. Here the CDR3 DNA reads TGTGCCAGCTCACGGCGGAACACTGAAGCTTTCTTT.

The chain uses TRBV10-1 and TRBJ1-3; no definite D call. Trimming cost V 11 bases and J 0 bases, with 5 bases left between them. The CDR3 has 11 residues. Germline CDR1 and CDR2: WNHNN and SYGVQD (reference sequence). The CDR3 DNA is TGCGCCGTAGACTCTGGAAACACCATATATTTT. It encodes CAVDSGNTIYF.

The CDR3 region is CASSPGGRGRMNTEAFF. The DNA of the CDR3 is TGCGCCAGCAGCCCGGGAGGAAGGGGCCGGATGAACACTGAAGCTTTCTTT. This sequence joins TRBV4-3 and TRBJ1-1; maybe TRBD1 (5 bases). The V gene's germline CDR1 is LGHNA and CDR2 YSLEER. The CDR3 consists of 17 residues. V lost 4 bases, J lost 0 bases, and 18 bases lay in between.

V gene TRBV13 combines with J gene TRBJ1-6; 7 bases are shared with TRBD1. This CDR3 is built from 15 residues. Germline loops: CDR1 PRHDT, CDR2 FYEKMQ (reference sequence). V lost 3 bases, J lost 6 bases, and 5 bases stayed unmatched. The CDR3 here is CASSFDRAINSPLHF. The CDR3 DNA is TGTGCCAGCAGCTTCGACAGGGCAATTAATTCACCCCTCCACTTT. Full variable domain (remainder filled in from reference TRBV13 and TRBJ1-6): AAGVIQSPRHLIKEKRETATLKCYPIPRHDTVYWYQQGPGQDPQFLISFYEKMQSDKGSIPDRFSAQQFSDYHSELNMSSLELGDSALYFCASSFDRAINSPLHFGNGTRLTVT.

V is TRBV5-8 and J is TRBJ1-5; TRBD1 might be the D (5 bases). Deletions cut 1 base from V and 3 bases from J, with 8 bases between. The CDR3 has 14 residues. The V gene's germline CDR1 is SGHTS and CDR2 YDEGEE. CDR3 DNA: TGTGCCAGCAGCTTGAGACAGATCAATCAGCCCCAGCATTTT. This gives the protein CASSLRQINQPQHF.

This sequence joins TRBV6-4 and TRBJ2-2, with 11 bases that match TRBD2. V lost 4 bases and J lost 7; bases outside the gene matches: 5. CDR1 is MRHNA, CDR2 SNTAGT, per germline. This CDR3 is 15 amino acids long. The CDR3 region is CASSATSGVSGELFF. The CDR3 region has the DNA TGTGCCAGCAGTGCGACTAGCGGGGTGAGCGGGGAGCTGTTTTTT.

The V gene is TRBV7-8, the J gene TRBJ1-1, with TRBD1 matching over 9 bases. J lost 10 bases, V lost 5 bases, and 8 bases had no gene match. Germline-derived CDR1 and CDR2 are SGHVS and FQNEAQ. The CDR3 sequence is 13 residues long. CDR3 coding DNA: TGTGCCAGCAGCATAAGGACAGGGGAAATAGCTTTCTTT. Amino acid sequence: CASSIRTGEIAFF. Variable domain in full (rest from reference TRBV7-8 and TRBJ1-1): GAGVSQSPRYKVAKRGQDVALRCDPISGHVSLFWYQQALGQGPEFLTYFQNEAQLDKSGLPSDRFFAERPEGSVSTLKIQRTQQEDSAVYLCASSIRTGEIAFFGQGTRLTVV.

A few counts support this clone. This chain uses TRBV6-5 with TRBJ1-5; D may be TRBD1 (6 bases). The CDR3 has 15 amino acids. V gave up 8 bases and J gave up 4 bases, with 18 bases separating them. Germline CDR1 MNHEY, CDR2 SVGAGI. CDR3 sequence: CASSPLGGGNQPQHF. As DNA, the CDR3 is TGTGCCAGCTCCCCCCTCGGGGGCGGGAATCAGCCCCAGCATTTT.

The V and J genes are TRBV7-2 and TRBJ1-4; TRBD1 agrees at 8 bases. The junction had 3 bases not matched to a gene; V was cut back by 2 bases and J by 7 bases. The CDR3 is 14 residues long. Germline V gene lookup returns CDR1 SGHTA and CDR2 FQGNSA. The CDR3 is CASSLNRGGEKLFF. The CDR3 region has the DNA TGTGCCAGCAGCTTAAACAGGGGGGGTGAAAAACTGTTTTTT.

The chain combines TRBV6-6 with TRBJ1-6; 9 bases are shared with TRBD1. Germline CDR1 MNHNY, CDR2 SVGAGI (reference sequence). This CDR3 is built from 15 residues. The trim removed 6 bases at V and 18 bases at J, leaving 18 bases unmatched. CDR3 nucleotide sequence: TGTGCCAGCAGCCGACTCCGGGACAGGGAAAGTCAGCCCCACTTT. Translating it yields CASSRLRDRESQPHF.

The gene calls are TRBV28 and TRBJ2-5, with TRBD2 as a possible D gene (5 bases). V was pared by 2 bases and J by 5 bases, with 12 bases between. The CDR3 runs to 14 residues. Germline V CDR1 and CDR2: MDHEN, SYDVKM. The CDR3 spells CASSLPSSGETQYF. CDR3 coding DNA: TGTGCCAGCAGTTTACCTAGCTCCGGGGAGACCCAGTACTTC.

The V call is TRBV3-1 (or the pseudogene TRBV3-2), the J call TRBJ2-7, with D maybe TRBD2 (5 bases). Looked up from germline, CDR1 is LGHDT and CDR2 is YNNKEL (reference sequence). The ends were cut back, 0 bases at V and 5 bases at J, with 11 bases in the middle. The CDR3 is 14 amino acids. Here the CDR3 DNA reads TGTGCCAGCAGCCAAGATTGGAGGAACCACGAGCAGTACTTC. As protein: CASSQDWRNHEQYF.

The genes are TRBV5-1 and TRBJ2-3; a possible D gene is TRBD2 (5 bases). Trimming stripped 0 bases from V and 4 bases from J, with 12 bases between. The CDR3 extends over 15 amino acids. Per germline, CDR1 SGHRS and CDR2 YFSETQ. In DNA, the CDR3 is TGCGCCAGCAGCTTGGTCGGGGTTACAGCAGATACGCAGTATTTT. Protein product: CASSLVGVTADTQYF.

This rearrangement joins TRBV6-6 to TRBJ1-2, with 10 positions matching TRBD1. This CDR3 spans 16 amino acids. The V segment lost 7 bases and the J segment 0 bases; nucleotides outside the gene matches: 8. Per germline, CDR1 MNHNY and CDR2 SVGAGI (reference sequence). The chain's CDR3 is CASIPDGTGANYGYTF. The CDR3 bases are TGTGCCAGCATCCCCGACGGGACAGGGGCTAACTATGGCTACACCTTC.

The genes are TRBV27 and TRBJ1-6; D perhaps matches TRBD1 (6 bases). The CDR3 is 16 residues long. The V end was cut by 4 bases, the J end by 9 bases, with 19 bases between. Germline assignment: CDR1 MNHEY and CDR2 SMNVEV (reference sequence). The CDR3 DNA follows: TGTGCCAGCAGTTCTTTGGGTGGGGGCACGGGTTCACCCCTCCACTTT. This translates into CASSSLGGGTGSPLHF.

The chain recombines TRBV10-1 with TRBJ1-1; 7 nucleotides match TRBD1. Germline values: CDR1 WNHNN, CDR2 SYGVQD (reference sequence). There are 13 residues in the CDR3. V lost 8 bases and J lost 4; bases outside the gene matches: 7. The CDR3 is CASQREGATEAFF. Written as DNA, the CDR3 is TGCGCCAGCCAACGCGAGGGGGCCACTGAAGCTTTCTTT.

V and J are TRBV6-5 and TRBJ2-1; the D gene is possibly TRBD2 (6 bases). Per germline, CDR1 MNHEY and CDR2 SVGAGI. Trimming took off 1 base at V and 3 bases at J, with 10 bases between the two ends. This CDR3 spans 15 amino acids. CDR3 sequence: CASSYLAGIYNEQFF. The CDR3 bases are TGTGCCAGCAGTTACTTGGCGGGGATCTACAATGAGCAGTTCTTC.

The V call is TRBV5-8, the J call TRBJ1-6; D gene ambiguous. Germline V gene lookup returns CDR1 SGHTS and CDR2 YDEGEE. Trimming left V 7 bases short and J 4 bases short, with 12 bases between. This CDR3 has 14 amino acids. CDR3 sequence reads: CASDLKDYNSPLHF. In DNA, the CDR3 is TGTGCCAGCGACCTTAAGGATTATAATTCACCCCTCCACTTT.

This chain's CDR3 is CASSIMRGGYTF. The DNA for the CDR3 is TGTGCCAGTAGTATCATGAGGGGCGGCTACACCTTC. The chain uses TRBV19 and TRBJ1-2; perhaps TRBD1 as D (5 bases). The V end lost 3 bases, the J end lost 8 bases, and 10 bases lay between the germline ends. The CDR3 covers 12 residues. Germline assignment: CDR1 LNHDA and CDR2 SQIVND (reference sequence).

The chain is built from TRBV7-8 and TRBJ2-7; the D gene could be TRBD1 or TRBD2 (5 bases each). The CDR3 runs to 16 residues. Germline CDR1 is SGHVS and CDR2 is FQNEAQ. Trimming pared 4 bases from V and 4 bases from J, leaving 20 bases between. This CDR3 is CASSSGRDGVPYEQYF. CDR3 bases: TGTGCCAGCAGCTCTGGCCGGGACGGGGTCCCATACGAGCAGTACTTC. Using reference TRBV7-8 and TRBJ2-7 for the parts outside the CDR3, the full variable domain is GAGVSQSPRYKVAKRGQDVALRCDPISGHVSLFWYQQALGQGPEFLTYFQNEAQLDKSGLPSDRFFAERPEGSVSTLKIQRTQQEDSAVYLCASSSGRDGVPYEQYFGPGTRLTVT.

This sequence joins TRBV27 and TRBJ1-6; a weak D match, TRBD1 (5 bases). Trimming removed 5 bases from V and 0 bases from J, with 11 bases in between. This CDR3 contains 16 residues. Per germline, CDR1 MNHEY and CDR2 SMNVEV (reference sequence). The CDR3 loop is CASSPRQSSYNSPLHF. The CDR3 region has the DNA TGTGCCAGCAGTCCCCGACAGAGCTCCTATAATTCACCCCTCCACTTT.

Only one count was recorded for this clone. The chain joins TRBV29-1 to TRBJ1-2; possible D gene TRBD1, 5 bases. The CDR3 totals 12 residues. V was trimmed by 6 bases and J by 7 bases, leaving 15 bases between them. Looked up from germline, CDR1 is SQVTM and CDR2 is ANQGSEA. The CDR3 sequence is CSVEGRAGGYTF. DNA for the CDR3: TGCAGCGTGGAGGGACGGGCCGGTGGCTACACCTTC. The whole variable domain, remainder taken from reference TRBV29-1 and TRBJ1-2, is SAVISQKPSRDICQRGTSLTIQCQVDSQVTMMFWYRQQPGQSLTLIATANQGSEATYESGFVIDKFPISRPNLTFSTLTVSNMSPEDSSIYLCSVEGRAGGYTFGSGTRLTVV.

This sequence joins TRBV29-1 and TRBJ2-5; TRBD1 might be the D (5 bases). The germline V gene has CDR1 SQVTM and CDR2 ANQGSEA. V was shortened by 3 bases and J by 0 bases, with 8 bases between the two germline ends. The CDR3 contains 13 residues. CDR3 sequence reads: CSVEKGYQETQYF. The DNA for the CDR3 is TGCAGCGTTGAGAAGGGGTACCAAGAGACCCAGTACTTC. The variable domain in full, completed from reference TRBV29-1 and TRBJ2-5, reads SAVISQKPSRDICQRGTSLTIQCQVDSQVTMMFWYRQQPGQSLTLIATANQGSEATYESGFVIDKFPISRPNLTFSTLTVSNMSPEDSSIYLCSVEKGYQETQYFGPGTRLLVL.

This clone has just one count. The V and J genes are TRBV10-3 and TRBJ1-2; 8 bases align to TRBD1. V gave up 4 bases and J gave up 1 base; unmatched junction bases: 5. This CDR3 contains 15 residues. Germline V gives CDR1 ENHRY, CDR2 SYGVKD. The CDR3 here is CAISGGTGINYGYTF. CDR3 in DNA: TGTGCCATCAGTGGCGGGACAGGAATTAACTATGGCTACACCTTC.

The rearrangement joins TRBV6-4 to TRBJ2-3; 9 bases align to TRBD2. The CDR3 contains 19 residues. With V trimmed by 4 bases and J by 0 bases, 14 bases remained unmatched. CDR1 and CDR2 from the germline V gene are MRHNA and SNTAGT. This CDR3 reads CASSARLAVASPSTDTQYF. The CDR3 DNA reads TGTGCCAGCAGTGCCCGACTAGCGGTCGCATCTCCTAGCACAGATACGCAGTATTTT.

This clone was observed a handful of times. The chain is built from TRBV2 and TRBJ2-2; maybe TRBD1 (6 bases). Germline values: CDR1 SNHLY, CDR2 FYNNEI. The V end lost 8 bases, the J end lost 5 bases, and 12 bases lay between the germline ends. This CDR3 region has 13 residues. CDR3 DNA sequence: TGTGCCAGCCACAGGGTAGGAACCGGGGAGCTGTTTTTT. Its protein product is CASHRVGTGELFF.

The chain links TRBV5-1 to TRBJ1-1, with a possible D match to TRBD1 (5 bases). V lost 0 bases and J lost 8, with 14 bases in between. This CDR3 has 14 amino acids. CDR1 is SGHRS and CDR2 is YFSETQ in the germline V gene. The CDR3 DNA follows: TGCGCCAGCAGCTTGGGAGGGGACGGGGTCGAAGCTTTCTTT. It encodes CASSLGGDGVEAFF.

This chain joins TRBV3-1 (or the pseudogene TRBV3-2) and TRBJ1-1, with D perhaps matching TRBD1 (5 bases). The length of the CDR3 is 15 residues. Germline V gene lookup returns CDR1 LGHDT and CDR2 YNNKEL (reference sequence). V was shortened by 3 bases and J by 6 bases, with 17 bases between the two germline ends. This chain's CDR3 is CASSHNPPGGSEAFF. The CDR3, as DNA: TGTGCCAGCAGCCATAATCCACCCGGGGGTTCTGAAGCTTTCTTT.

The rearrangement uses TRBV3-1 (or the pseudogene TRBV3-2) and TRBJ1-3; D remains unclear. In germline, CDR1 is LGHDT, CDR2 YNNKEL (reference sequence). Deletions cut 4 bases from V and 0 bases from J, with 16 bases between. The CDR3 covers 17 residues. CDR3 in amino acids: CASSPGVAEVSGNTIYF. Here the CDR3 DNA reads TGTGCCAGCAGCCCCGGGGTCGCTGAGGTCTCTGGAAACACCATATATTTT.